This T cell receptor beta chain was sequenced in a study of T cells in Graves' hyperthyroidism and ophthalmopathy. Uncontrolled infection, other autoimmune disease, pregnancy or lactation barred patients from enrollment. Amplification yielded TCR beta CDR3 regions, with RNA transcripts as the source. First-round RT-PCR with HTBI primers amplified the TCR CDR3 region. TCRdb independently ran MiXCR on the multiplex PCR reads; one entry per CDR3 protein. The sample carries 500,000 to 750,000 distinct CDR3 sequences, 35% to 55% recorded once. Trimming stripped 3 bases from V and 1 base from J, with 18 bases between. The germline V gene encodes CDR1 DFQATT and CDR2 SNEGSKA (reference sequence). The CDR3 loop spans 16 amino acids. This clonotype has only one observation.

The receptor was derived from a woman under 30 with Graves' hyperthyroidism. The chain couples TRBV20-1 to TRBJ1-1, with D unclear. The sample taken for sequencing was peripheral blood or thyroid tissue (not recorded which). CDR3 amino acids: CSASASAAGSNTEAFF. The CDR3 DNA follows: TGCAGTGCTAGTGCCTCAGCTGCCGGGTCGAACACTGAAGCTTTCTTT.